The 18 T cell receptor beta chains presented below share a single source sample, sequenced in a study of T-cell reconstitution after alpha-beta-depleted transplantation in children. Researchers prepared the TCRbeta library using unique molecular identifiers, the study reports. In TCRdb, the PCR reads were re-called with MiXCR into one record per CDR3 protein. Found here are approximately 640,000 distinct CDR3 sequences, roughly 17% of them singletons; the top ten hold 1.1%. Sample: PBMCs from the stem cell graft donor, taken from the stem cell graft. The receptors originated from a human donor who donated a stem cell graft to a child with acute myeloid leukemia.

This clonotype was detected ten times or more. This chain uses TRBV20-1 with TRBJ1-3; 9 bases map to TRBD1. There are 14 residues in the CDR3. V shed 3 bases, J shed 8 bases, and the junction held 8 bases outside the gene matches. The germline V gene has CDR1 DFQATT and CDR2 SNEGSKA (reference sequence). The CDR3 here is CSASLDRGTDTIYF. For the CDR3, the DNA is TGCAGTGCTAGCCTTGACAGGGGGACTGACACCATATATTTT.

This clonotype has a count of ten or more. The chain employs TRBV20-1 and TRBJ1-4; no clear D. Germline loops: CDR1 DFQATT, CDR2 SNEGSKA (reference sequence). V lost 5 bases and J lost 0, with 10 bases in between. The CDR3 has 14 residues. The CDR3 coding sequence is TGCAGTGCTGGACCGGGCCCAACTAATGAAAAACTGTTTTTT. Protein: CSAGPGPTNEKLFF.

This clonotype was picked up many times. For the CDR3, the DNA is TGCAGTGCTACTCCGCCCACAGGGGATACGCAGTATTTT. Protein product: CSATPPTGDTQYF. The chain couples TRBV20-1 to TRBJ2-3; the D gene is possibly TRBD1 (6 bases). The V gene's germline CDR1 is DFQATT and CDR2 SNEGSKA (reference sequence). This CDR3 is 13 amino acids long. V was clipped by 4 bases and J by 6 bases, with 14 bases between them.

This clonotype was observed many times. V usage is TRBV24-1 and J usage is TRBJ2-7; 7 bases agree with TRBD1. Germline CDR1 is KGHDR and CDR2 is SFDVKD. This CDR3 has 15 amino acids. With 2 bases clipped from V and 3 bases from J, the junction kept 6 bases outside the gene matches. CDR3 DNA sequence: TGTGCCACCAGTGATTCGACAGGGTATGACTACGAGCAGTACTTC. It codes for CATSDSTGYDYEQYF.

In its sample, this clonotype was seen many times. The CDR3 DNA reads TGCAGTGCTAGAGATACCGCAGCAGCCTACGAGCAGTACTTC. Its protein product is CSARDTAAAYEQYF. The V gene is TRBV20-1, the J gene TRBJ2-7; D is unclear. Germline CDR1 DFQATT, CDR2 SNEGSKA (reference sequence). V lost 0 bases and J 2 bases, leaving 11 bases between the germline ends. CDR3 size: 14 residues.

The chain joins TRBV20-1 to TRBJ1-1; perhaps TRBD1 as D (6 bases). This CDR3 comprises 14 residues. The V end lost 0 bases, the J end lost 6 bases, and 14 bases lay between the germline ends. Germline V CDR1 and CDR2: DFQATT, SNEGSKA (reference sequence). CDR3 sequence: CSAREPGGAPEAFF. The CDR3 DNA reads TGCAGTGCTAGAGAGCCCGGGGGCGCGCCTGAAGCTTTCTTT.

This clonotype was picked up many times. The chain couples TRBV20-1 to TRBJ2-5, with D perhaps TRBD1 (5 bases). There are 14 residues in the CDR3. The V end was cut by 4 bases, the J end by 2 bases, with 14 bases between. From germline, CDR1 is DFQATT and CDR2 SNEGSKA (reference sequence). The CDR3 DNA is TGCAGTGCTATTAGGGTGGCAGGGCAAGAGACCCAGTACTTC. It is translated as CSAIRVAGQETQYF.

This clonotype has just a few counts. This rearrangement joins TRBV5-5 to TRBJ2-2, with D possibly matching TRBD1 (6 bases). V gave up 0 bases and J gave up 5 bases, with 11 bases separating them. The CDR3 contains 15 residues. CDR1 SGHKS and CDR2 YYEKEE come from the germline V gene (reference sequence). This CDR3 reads CASSLGQGTTGELFF. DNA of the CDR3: TGTGCCAGCAGCTTGGGGCAGGGGACGACCGGGGAGCTGTTTTTT.

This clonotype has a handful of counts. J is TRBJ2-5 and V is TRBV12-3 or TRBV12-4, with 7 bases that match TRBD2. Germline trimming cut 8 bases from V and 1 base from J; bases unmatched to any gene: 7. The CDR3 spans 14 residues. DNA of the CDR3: TGTGCCAGCCGAGGCGGGGGATTCCAAGAGACCCAGTACTTC. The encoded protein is CASRGGGFQETQYF.

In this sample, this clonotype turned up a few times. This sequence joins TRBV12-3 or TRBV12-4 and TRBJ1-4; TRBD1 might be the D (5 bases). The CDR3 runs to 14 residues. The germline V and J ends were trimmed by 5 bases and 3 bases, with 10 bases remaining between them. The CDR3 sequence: CASSRAGPNEKLFF. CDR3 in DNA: TGTGCCAGCAGTCGGGCAGGGCCTAATGAAAAACTGTTTTTT.

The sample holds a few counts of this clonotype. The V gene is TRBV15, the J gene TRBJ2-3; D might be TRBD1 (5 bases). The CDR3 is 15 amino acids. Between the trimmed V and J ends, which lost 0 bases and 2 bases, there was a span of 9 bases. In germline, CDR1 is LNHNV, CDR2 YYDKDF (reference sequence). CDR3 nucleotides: TGTGCCACCAGCAGAGATGGGGCTTACACAGATACGCAGTATTTT. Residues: CATSRDGAYTDTQYF.

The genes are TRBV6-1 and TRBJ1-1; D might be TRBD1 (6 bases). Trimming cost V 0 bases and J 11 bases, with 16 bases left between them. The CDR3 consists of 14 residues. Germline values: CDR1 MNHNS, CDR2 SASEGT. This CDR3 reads CASSEASRTDRAFF. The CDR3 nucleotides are TGTGCCAGCAGTGAAGCTTCCCGGACAGATAGGGCTTTCTTT.

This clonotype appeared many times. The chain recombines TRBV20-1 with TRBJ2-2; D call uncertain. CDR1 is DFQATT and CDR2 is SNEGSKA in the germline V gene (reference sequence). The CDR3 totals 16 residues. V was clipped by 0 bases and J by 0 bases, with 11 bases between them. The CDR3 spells CSARDRKTANTGELFF. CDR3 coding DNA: TGCAGTGCTAGAGATCGTAAAACCGCGAACACCGGGGAGCTGTTTTTT.

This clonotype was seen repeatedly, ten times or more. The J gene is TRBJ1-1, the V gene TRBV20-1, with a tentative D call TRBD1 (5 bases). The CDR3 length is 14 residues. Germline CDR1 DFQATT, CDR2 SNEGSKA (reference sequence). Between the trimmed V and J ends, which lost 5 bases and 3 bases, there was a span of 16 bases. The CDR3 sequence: CSAVLTGFHTEAFF. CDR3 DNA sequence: TGCAGTGCTGTACTTACAGGATTCCACACTGAAGCTTTCTTT.

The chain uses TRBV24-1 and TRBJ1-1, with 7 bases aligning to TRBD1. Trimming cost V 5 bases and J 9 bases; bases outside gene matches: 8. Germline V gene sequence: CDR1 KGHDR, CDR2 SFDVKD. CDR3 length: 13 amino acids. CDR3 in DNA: TGTGCCACCAGTGCTTCGGGACAGATAAAAGCTTTCTTT. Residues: CATSASGQIKAFF.

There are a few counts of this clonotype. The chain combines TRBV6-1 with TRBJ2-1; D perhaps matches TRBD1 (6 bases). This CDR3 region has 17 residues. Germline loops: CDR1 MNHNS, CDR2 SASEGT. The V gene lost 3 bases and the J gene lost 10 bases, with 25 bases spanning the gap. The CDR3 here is CASSEDLGQWYPEEQFF. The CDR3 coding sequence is TGTGCCAGCAGTGAGGATCTTGGACAGTGGTATCCAGAAGAGCAGTTCTTC.

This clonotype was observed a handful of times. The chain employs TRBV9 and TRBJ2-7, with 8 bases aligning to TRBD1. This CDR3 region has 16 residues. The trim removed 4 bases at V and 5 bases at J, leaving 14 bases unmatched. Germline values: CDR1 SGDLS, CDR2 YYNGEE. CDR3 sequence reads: CASSTSPQGAGDEQYF. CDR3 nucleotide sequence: TGTGCCAGCAGCACATCACCCCAGGGGGCAGGCGACGAGCAGTACTTC.

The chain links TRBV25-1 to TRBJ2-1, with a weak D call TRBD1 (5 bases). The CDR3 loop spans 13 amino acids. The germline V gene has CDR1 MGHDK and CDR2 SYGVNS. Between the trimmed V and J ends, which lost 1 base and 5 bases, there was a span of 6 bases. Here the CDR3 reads CASSESGHNEQFF. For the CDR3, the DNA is TGTGCCAGCAGTGAATCAGGGCACAATGAGCAGTTCTTC.